This T cell receptor (beta chain) was captured by sequencing in a study of memory CD4+ T cells and cytomegalovirus serostatus. For the study at large: Donors were healthy Belgian adults, under ten CMV seropositive and 20 to 30 seronegative.

TCRdb's copy holds only in-frame clones and misses some; the assay was immunoSEQ multiplex PCR. The data show about 58,000 clones, less than 85% seen once. Single viable CD3+CD4+CD8-CD45RO+ cells were sorted as the memory CD4+ T cells. The sequence was obtained from an adult in good health and CMV-seronegative. Some clones in this sample may be carry-over from other donors' samples. Sequencing was done on a sample of memory CD4+ T cells from blood.

The CDR3 DNA is TGTGCCAGCAGTTTTGTTGACGTAGGAAACTATGGCTACACCTTC. Protein product: CASSFVDVGNYGYTF. The rearrangement links TRBV28 to TRBJ1-2; D remains ambiguous. CDR3 length equals 15 residues. Deletions cut 3 bases from V and 2 bases from J, with 13 bases between. Germline V gives CDR1 MDHEN, CDR2 SYDVKM.